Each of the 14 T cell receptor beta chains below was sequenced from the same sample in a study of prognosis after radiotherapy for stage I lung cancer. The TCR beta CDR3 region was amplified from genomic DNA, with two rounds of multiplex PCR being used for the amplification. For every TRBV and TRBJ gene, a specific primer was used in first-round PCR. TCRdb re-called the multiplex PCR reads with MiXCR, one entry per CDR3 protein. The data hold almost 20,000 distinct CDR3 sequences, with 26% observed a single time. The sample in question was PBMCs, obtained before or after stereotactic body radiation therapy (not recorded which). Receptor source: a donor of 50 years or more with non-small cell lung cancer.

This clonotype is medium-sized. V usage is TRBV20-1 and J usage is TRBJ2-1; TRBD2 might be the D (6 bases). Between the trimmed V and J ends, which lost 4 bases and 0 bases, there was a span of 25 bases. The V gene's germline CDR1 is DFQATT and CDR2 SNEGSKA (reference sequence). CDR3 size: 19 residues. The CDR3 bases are TGCAGTGCTACGGCCGGGACTCCACTGCCGGGTAGCTCCTACAATGAGCAGTTCTTC. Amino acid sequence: CSATAGTPLPGSSYNEQFF.

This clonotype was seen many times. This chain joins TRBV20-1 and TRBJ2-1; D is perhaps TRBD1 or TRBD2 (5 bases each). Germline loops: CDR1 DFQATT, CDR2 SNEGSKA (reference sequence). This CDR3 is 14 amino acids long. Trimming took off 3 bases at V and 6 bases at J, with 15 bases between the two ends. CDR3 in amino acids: CSASPGTSTNEQFF. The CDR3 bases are TGCAGTGCTAGTCCCGGGACGAGTACCAATGAGCAGTTCTTC.

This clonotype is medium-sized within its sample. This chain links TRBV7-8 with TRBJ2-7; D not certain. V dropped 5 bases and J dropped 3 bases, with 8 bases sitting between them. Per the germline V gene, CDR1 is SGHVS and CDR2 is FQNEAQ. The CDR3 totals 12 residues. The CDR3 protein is CASSENNYEQYF. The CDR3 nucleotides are TGTGCCAGCAGCGAAAACAACTACGAGCAGTACTTC.

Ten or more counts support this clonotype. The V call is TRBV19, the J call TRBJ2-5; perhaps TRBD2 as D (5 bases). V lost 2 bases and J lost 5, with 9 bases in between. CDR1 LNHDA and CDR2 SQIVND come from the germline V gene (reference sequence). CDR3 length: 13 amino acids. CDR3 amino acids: CASSINGMETQYF. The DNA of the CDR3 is TGTGCCAGTAGTATAAACGGGATGGAGACCCAGTACTTC. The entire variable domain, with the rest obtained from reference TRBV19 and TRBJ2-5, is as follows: DGGITQSPKYLFRKEGQNVTLSCEQNLNHDAMYWYRQDPGQGLRLIYYSQIVNDFQKGDIAEGYSVSREKKESFPLTVTSAQKNPTAFYLCASSINGMETQYFGPGTRLLVL.

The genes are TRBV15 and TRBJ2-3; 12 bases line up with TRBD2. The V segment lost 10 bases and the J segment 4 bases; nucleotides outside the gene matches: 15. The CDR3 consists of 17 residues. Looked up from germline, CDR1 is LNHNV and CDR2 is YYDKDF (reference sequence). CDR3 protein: CASRDGLAGGRADTQYF. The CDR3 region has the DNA TGTGCCAGCAGAGATGGCCTAGCGGGAGGGCGAGCAGATACGCAGTATTTT.

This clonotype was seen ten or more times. The CDR3 DNA is TGTGCCAGCGGGACAGTGAATTCACCCCTCCACTTT. Its protein product is CASGTVNSPLHF. The V call is TRBV2, the J call TRBJ1-6, with 7 bases aligning to TRBD1. CDR3 length equals 12 residues. V shed 8 bases, J shed 7 bases, and the junction held 2 bases outside the gene matches. Germline assignment: CDR1 SNHLY and CDR2 FYNNEI.

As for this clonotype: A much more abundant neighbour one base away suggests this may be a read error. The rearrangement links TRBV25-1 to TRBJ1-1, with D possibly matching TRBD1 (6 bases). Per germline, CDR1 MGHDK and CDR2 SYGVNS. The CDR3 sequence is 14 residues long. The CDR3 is CASSRTNRVTETFF. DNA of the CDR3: TGTGCCAGCAGCAGGACGAACAGGGTCACTGAAACTTTCTTT.

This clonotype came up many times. DNA of the CDR3: TGTGCCAGCCTACTAGCGGGAGTAAGTAATGAGCAGTTCTTC. Translating it yields CASLLAGVSNEQFF. The chain couples TRBV28 to TRBJ2-1, with 11 positions matching TRBD2. This CDR3 is 14 amino acids long. Trimming took 8 bases from V and 7 from J; bases not matched to a gene: 7. Germline V gene data show CDR1 as MDHEN and CDR2 as SYDVKM.

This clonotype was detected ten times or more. CDR3 nucleotide sequence: TGCGCCAGCAGCTCTGGGGGGGCAGACTATGGCTACACCTTC. This translates into CASSSGGADYGYTF. The chain joins TRBV5-1 to TRBJ1-2; weak D call: TRBD1 (6 bases). Germline lookup yields CDR1 SGHRS and CDR2 YFSETQ. Trimming took 3 bases from V and 3 from J, leaving 12 bases between them. This CDR3 comprises 14 residues.

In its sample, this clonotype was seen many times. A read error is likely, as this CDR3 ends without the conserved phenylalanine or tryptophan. The CDR3 nucleotides read TGTGCCAGCAGCTTTTTCGCCGGGGAGCTGTTTTTA. Its translation: CASSFFAGELFL. The chain couples TRBV7-2 to TRBJ2-2; the D is unclear. The CDR3 is 12 residues long. Germline-derived CDR1 and CDR2 are SGHTA and FQGNSA. Trimming cost V 3 bases and J 6 bases, with 5 bases left between them.

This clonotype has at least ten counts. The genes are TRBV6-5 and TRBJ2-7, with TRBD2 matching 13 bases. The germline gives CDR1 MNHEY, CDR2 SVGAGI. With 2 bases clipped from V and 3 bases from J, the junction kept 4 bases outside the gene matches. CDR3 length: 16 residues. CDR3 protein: CASSYAGTSGNYEQYF. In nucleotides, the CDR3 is TGTGCCAGCAGTTACGCAGGGACTAGCGGGAACTACGAGCAGTACTTC.

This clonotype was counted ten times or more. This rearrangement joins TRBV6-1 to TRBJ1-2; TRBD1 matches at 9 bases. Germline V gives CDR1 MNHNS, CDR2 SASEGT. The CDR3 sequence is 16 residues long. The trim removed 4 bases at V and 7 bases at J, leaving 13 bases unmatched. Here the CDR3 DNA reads TGTGCCAGCAGTGTAGAACCGGGACAGGGTTCTGCTGGCTACACCTTC. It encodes CASSVEPGQGSAGYTF.

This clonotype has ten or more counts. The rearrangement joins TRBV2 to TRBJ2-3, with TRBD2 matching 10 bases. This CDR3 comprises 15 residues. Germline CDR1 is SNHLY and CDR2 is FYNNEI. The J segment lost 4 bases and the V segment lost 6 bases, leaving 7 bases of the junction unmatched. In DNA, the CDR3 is TGTGCCAGCAGCCTAGCGGGAGCCGGGCCAGATACGCAGTATTTT. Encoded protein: CASSLAGAGPDTQYF.

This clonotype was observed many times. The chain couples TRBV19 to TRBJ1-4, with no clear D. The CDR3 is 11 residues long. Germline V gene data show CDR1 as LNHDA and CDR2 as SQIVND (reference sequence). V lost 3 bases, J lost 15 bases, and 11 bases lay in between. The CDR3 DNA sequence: TGTGCCAGTAGTATCGGGGAAATGTTGTTTTTT. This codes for CASSIGEMLFF.